These 7 T cell receptor beta chains were sequenced from one sample in a study of T cell repertoires in cytomegalovirus infection. TCRdb used MiXCR to reprocess the reads, holding one entry per CDR3 protein. The sample yields about 230,000 distinct CDR3 sequences, 6% to 8% seen once. Source material: PBMCs. The origin of the receptors is a human donor in good health (CMV status not recorded). Some clones in this sample may be carry-over from other donors' samples.

This clonotype appeared many times. The V gene is TRBV19, the J gene TRBJ1-1, with a weak D call TRBD1 (6 bases). The CDR3 sequence is 12 residues long. Trimming left V 1 base short and J 7 bases short, with 7 bases between. The V gene's germline CDR1 is LNHDA and CDR2 SQIVND (reference sequence). CDR3 in amino acids: CASSIVRGEAFF. The DNA for the CDR3 is TGTGCCAGTAGTATAGTCAGGGGTGAAGCTTTCTTT.

This clonotype was counted at least ten times. The chain carries TRBV7-9 and TRBJ2-2; the D is unclear. Trimming took off 4 bases at V and 8 bases at J, with 17 bases between the two ends. CDR3 length: 15 residues. Germline V CDR1 and CDR2: SEHNR, FQNEAQ (reference sequence). The CDR3 nucleotides read TGTGCCAGCAGCTGGGGTGCAACGGTCTCAGGGGAGCTGTTTTTT. This gives the protein CASSWGATVSGELFF. Supplemented by reference TRBV7-9 and TRBJ2-2, the full variable domain reads DTGVSQNPRHKITKRGQNVTFRCDPISEHNRLYWYRQTLGQGPEFLTYFQNEAQLEKSRLLSDRFSAERPKGSFSTLEIQRTEQGDSAMYLCASSWGATVSGELFFGEGSRLTVL.

In this sample, this clonotype turned up many times. V is TRBV29-1 and J is TRBJ2-2; D uncertain. With 1 base removed from V and 0 bases from J, the gap between germline ends came to 6 bases. CDR1 and CDR2 (germline): SQVTM, ANQGSEA. This CDR3 has 14 amino acids. CDR3 bases: TGCAGCGTTGAAGGGTCCGCGAACACCGGGGAGCTGTTTTTT. Protein sequence: CSVEGSANTGELFF.

The V call is TRBV20-1, the J call TRBJ2-5; TRBD1 is a possible D gene (6 bases). This CDR3 region has 11 residues. Germline V gives CDR1 DFQATT, CDR2 SNEGSKA (reference sequence). Trimming removed 6 bases from V and 5 bases from J, with 10 bases in between. Here the CDR3 reads CSAPRGETQYF. Written as DNA, the CDR3 is TGCAGTGCCCCTAGGGGGGAGACCCAGTACTTC.

This clonotype was counted many times. The chain has TRBV7-8 and TRBJ1-4; no clear D gene. The V gene's germline CDR1 is SGHVS and CDR2 FQNEAQ. The V gene lost 1 base and the J gene lost 5 bases, with 5 bases spanning the gap. The CDR3 contains 13 residues. The CDR3 DNA is TGTGCCAGCAGCTTAGTACAGAATGAAAAACTGTTTTTT. It codes for CASSLVQNEKLFF. The full variable domain, with the rest looked up from reference TRBV7-8 and TRBJ1-4, is GAGVSQSPRYKVAKRGQDVALRCDPISGHVSLFWYQQALGQGPEFLTYFQNEAQLDKSGLPSDRFFAERPEGSVSTLKIQRTQQEDSAVYLCASSLVQNEKLFFGSGTQLSVL.

This clonotype came up many times. The V gene is TRBV20-1, the J gene TRBJ2-7, with a possible D match to TRBD1 (9 bases). The V gene lost 4 bases and the J gene lost 2 bases, with 21 bases spanning the gap. CDR3 length: 16 residues. Germline V gives CDR1 DFQATT, CDR2 SNEGSKA (reference sequence). The CDR3 protein is CSATGGGQGETYEQYF. The CDR3 DNA reads TGCAGTGCTACGGGGGGGGGACAGGGAGAGACCTACGAGCAGTACTTC.

In this sample, this clonotype turned up many times. The V call is TRBV9, the J call TRBJ2-7; D possibly matches TRBD1 or TRBD2 (5 bases each). This CDR3 contains 14 residues. Germline V gene data show CDR1 as SGDLS and CDR2 as YYNGEE. Between the trimmed V and J ends, which lost 7 bases and 2 bases, there was a span of 16 bases. This CDR3 reads CASSPPWDAYEQYF. In DNA, the CDR3 is TGTGCCAGCTCACCCCCGTGGGACGCCTACGAGCAGTACTTC. The full variable domain, rest sourced from reference TRBV9 and TRBJ2-7, is DSGVTQTPKHLITATGQRVTLRCSPRSGDLSVYWYQQSLDQGLQFLIQYYNGEERAKGNILERFSAQQFPDLHSELNLSSLELGDSALYFCASSPPWDAYEQYFGPGTRLTVT.